This T cell receptor (beta chain) was sequenced for a study of blood T cell repertoires in COVID-19. Background on the study: COVID-19 samples collected from the United States, Italy and Spain covered acute and convalescent phases.

Authors' processing steps: Amplifying reference gene primers gave estimates of nucleated cell counts. Sequenced by immunoSEQ multiplex PCR; TCRdb stores in-frame clones only, minus some. The DNA was the basis for D and trimming; V, J and clone size are from that table. The sample contains some 360,000 clones, more than 70% of which appear only once. Participant age was about 18 to 89 years, and participants resided in about two dozen US areas. Donors were grouped by their self-reported clinical history. The CDR3 spans 13 residues. Trimming cost V 6 bases and J 6 bases, with 14 bases left between them. The germline V gene has CDR1 MNHEY and CDR2 SMNVEV (reference sequence).

The rearrangement links TRBV27 to TRBJ1-1; D not resolved. This clonotype was obtained from a woman in her thirties who had been exposed to COVID-19. Specimen: PBMCs or T cells enriched from blood (not recorded which). The CDR3 region has the DNA TGTGCCAGCAGGCGTGTCCCCCGAGCTGAAGCTTTCTTT. Protein: CASRRVPRAEAFF.